Below, 18 T cell receptor beta chains from the same sample are listed, as sequenced in a study of CD8+ T cells in alopecia areata. RNA was isolated and reverse transcribed to cDNA, the sequencing template. The data were produced by immunoSEQ multiplex PCR, yet TCRdb's version contains in-frame clones alone and is incomplete. Found here are over 110,000 clones, 51% of them singletons; the top ten hold over 0.85%. The sequencing used CD4+ T cells sorted from blood, collected at week 0. These receptors were obtained from a human donor with alopecia areata.

The J gene is TRBJ1-1, the V gene TRBV2, with D hard to call. This CDR3 contains 13 residues. The V end lost 4 bases, the J end lost 7 bases, and 13 bases lay between the germline ends. The germline V gene encodes CDR1 SNHLY and CDR2 FYNNEI. The DNA of the CDR3 is TGTGCCAGCAGTGTCGGGTCCGGGCTTGAAGCTTTCTTT. This translates into CASSVGSGLEAFF.

J is TRBJ1-5 and V is TRBV4-1; 8 nucleotides match TRBD1. Looked up from germline, CDR1 is MGHRA and CDR2 is YSYEKL. V lost 6 bases, J lost 2 bases, and 3 bases stayed unmatched. The CDR3 runs 14 residues. In DNA, the CDR3 is TGCGCCAGCAGTGAGACAGGGGGCAATCAGCCCCAGCATTTT. Its translation: CASSETGGNQPQHF.

The chain carries TRBV23-1 and TRBJ1-3, with D unresolved. TRBV23-1 is recorded as an ORF, its role being uncertain. This CDR3 comprises 12 residues. V was pared by 5 bases and J by 7 bases, with 9 bases between. CDR3 in DNA: TGCGCCAGCAGTAAGGGAGGGAACACCATATATTTT. Its protein is CASSKGGNTIYF.

This clone showed up just once. V usage is TRBV29-1 and J usage is TRBJ1-5; maybe TRBD1 (5 bases). The CDR3 totals 15 residues. The ends were cut back, 7 bases at V and 2 bases at J, with 18 bases in the middle. Germline V lookup: CDR1 SQVTM, CDR2 ANQGSEA. Here the CDR3 reads CSAVWGERGNQPQHF. The CDR3 DNA follows: TGCAGCGCTGTTTGGGGGGAGAGGGGCAATCAGCCCCAGCATTTT.

The chain recombines TRBV29-1 with TRBJ2-5, with D unresolved. Trimming removed 4 bases at V and 3 bases at J, with 12 bases between. The CDR3 consists of 13 residues. Germline V gives CDR1 SQVTM, CDR2 ANQGSEA. For the CDR3, the DNA is TGCAGCGTTGTAAAATCGACCAAAGAGACCCAGTACTTC. Amino acid sequence: CSVVKSTKETQYF. Variable domain in full (rest from reference TRBV29-1 and TRBJ2-5): SAVISQKPSRDICQRGTSLTIQCQVDSQVTMMFWYRQQPGQSLTLIATANQGSEATYESGFVIDKFPISRPNLTFSTLTVSNMSPEDSSIYLCSVVKSTKETQYFGPGTRLLVL.

The gene calls are TRBV5-1 and TRBJ2-1, with D possibly TRBD1 on 6 matching bases. The V and J ends lost 1 base and 9 bases respectively, with 17 bases between them. CDR3 length equals 15 residues. Per germline, CDR1 SGHRS and CDR2 YFSETQ. The CDR3 here is CASSLTGMNGAEQFF. CDR3 nucleotide sequence: TGCGCCAGCAGCTTGACAGGGATGAACGGCGCTGAGCAGTTCTTC.

The chain is built from TRBV7-8 and TRBJ1-5; D is unclear. V was pared by 5 bases and J by 0 bases, with 5 bases between. The length of the CDR3 is 13 residues. The germline gives CDR1 SGHVS, CDR2 FQNEAQ. CDR3 in amino acids: CASSPDSNQPQHF. The DNA of the CDR3 is TGTGCCAGCAGCCCGGATAGCAATCAGCCCCAGCATTTT.

The rearrangement links TRBV12-5 to TRBJ2-3; D gene uncertain. The V end lost 6 bases, the J end lost 3 bases, and 4 bases lay between the germline ends. CDR3 length: 11 amino acids. In germline, CDR1 is LGHNT, CDR2 FRNRAP. The CDR3 coding sequence is TGTGCTAGTGGCCAAACAGATACGCAGTATTTT. It yields the protein CASGQTDTQYF.

This clone was counted a single time. J is TRBJ1-1 and V is TRBV6-5; a possible D gene is TRBD1 (5 bases). CDR1 is MNHEY, CDR2 SVGAGI, per germline. Trimming removed 2 bases from V and 7 bases from J, with 11 bases in between. CDR3 length: 13 residues. CDR3 in amino acids: CASSYRHGGEAFF. CDR3 coding DNA: TGTGCCAGCAGTTACCGCCACGGGGGTGAAGCTTTCTTT.

This clone has only a few counts. This chain connects TRBV18 to TRBJ2-1; D is perhaps TRBD1 or TRBD2 (6 bases each). The V and J ends lost 1 base and 9 bases respectively, with 16 bases between them. This CDR3 comprises 15 residues. CDR1 is KGHSH, CDR2 LQKENI, per germline. For the CDR3, the DNA is TGTGCCAGCTCACCACGGAGGGAGAGGGGGAGTGAGCAGTTCTTC. Its protein is CASSPRRERGSEQFF.

This clone was counted between two and nine times. The gene calls are TRBV7-2 and TRBJ1-2, with D unresolved. The length of the CDR3 is 15 residues. Germline CDR1 is SGHTA and CDR2 is FQGNSA. Trimming pared 0 bases from V and 2 bases from J, leaving 10 bases between. The CDR3 loop is CASSLAGGSNYGYTF. The CDR3 region has the DNA TGTGCCAGCAGCTTAGCGGGAGGGTCAAACTATGGCTACACCTTC.

The chain joins TRBV29-1 to TRBJ2-1; TRBD1 is a possible D gene (5 bases). CDR1 is SQVTM and CDR2 is ANQGSEA in the germline V gene. Trimming shortened V by 0 bases and J by 1 base, and 13 bases separated the two germline ends. The CDR3 spans 16 residues. DNA for the CDR3: TGCAGCGTTGAAGATCAAAGGGGTCGGTCCTACAATGAGCAGTTCTTC. Protein product: CSVEDQRGRSYNEQFF.

This clone occurred a few times. The chain couples TRBV29-1 to TRBJ2-7; perhaps D is TRBD1 or TRBD2 (5 bases each). This CDR3 is 12 amino acids long. The V gene lost 4 bases and the J gene lost 6 bases, with 13 bases spanning the gap. Germline CDR1 reads SQVTM; CDR2 reads ANQGSEA. In DNA, the CDR3 is TGCAGCGTTGTCGAGGGGCAGGGCGAGCAGTACTTC. It is translated as CSVVEGQGEQYF.

The V call is TRBV29-1, the J call TRBJ1-2; D uncertain. The CDR3 is 13 amino acids. V shed 6 bases and J shed 3 bases, with 14 bases lying between them. Germline assignment: CDR1 SQVTM and CDR2 ANQGSEA. The CDR3: CSVVTTEDYGYTF. In DNA form, the CDR3 reads TGCAGCGTGGTCACTACGGAGGACTATGGCTACACCTTC. The full variable domain, rest sourced from reference TRBV29-1 and TRBJ1-2, is SAVISQKPSRDICQRGTSLTIQCQVDSQVTMMFWYRQQPGQSLTLIATANQGSEATYESGFVIDKFPISRPNLTFSTLTVSNMSPEDSSIYLCSVVTTEDYGYTFGSGTRLTVV.

The chain joins TRBV6-6 to TRBJ2-5; 11 bases are shared with TRBD2. Germline V lookup: CDR1 MNHNY, CDR2 SVGAGI (reference sequence). The trim removed 6 bases at V and 2 bases at J, leaving 5 bases unmatched. The CDR3 is 15 residues long. The CDR3 DNA is TGTGCCAGCAGCGGCGGGACTAGCGGACAAGAGACCCAGTACTTC. Protein sequence: CASSGGTSGQETQYF.

The gene calls are TRBV23-1 and TRBJ1-1, with 9 bases fitting TRBD1. TRBV23-1 is reported as an ORF; its role is uncertain. Trimming cost V 4 bases and J 5 bases; bases outside gene matches: 11. CDR3 length: 16 residues. In DNA, the CDR3 is TGCGCCAGCAGTCGTATTGTGGACAGGGGAGATACTGAAGCTTTCTTT. Its translation: CASSRIVDRGDTEAFF.

This clone was recorded at least ten times. The chain recombines TRBV28 with TRBJ2-4; either TRBD1 or TRBD2 may fit D (5 bases each). Germline CDR1 and CDR2: MDHEN and SYDVKM. This CDR3 has 15 amino acids. With 5 bases removed from V and 6 bases from J, the gap between germline ends came to 17 bases. The CDR3 spells CASSPGGASLNIQYF. The CDR3 DNA reads as TGTGCCAGCAGTCCCGGTGGGGCTAGCTTAAACATTCAGTACTTC.

The chain carries TRBV6-1 and TRBJ1-2; no firm D call. CDR3 length: 12 residues. The germline V and J ends were trimmed by 8 bases and 8 bases, with 15 bases remaining between them. Germline-derived CDR1 and CDR2 are MNHNS and SASEGT. This chain's CDR3 is CASAGRKDGYTF. CDR3 sequence (DNA): TGTGCCAGCGCCGGGAGAAAAGACGGCTACACCTTC.